The 9 T cell receptor beta chains below were found in one sample sequenced in a study of beta chain features in type 1 diabetes. Points from the study as a whole: A moderate, significant TCRB CDR3 shortening appeared in type 1 diabetes across four CD4+ subsets.

Of the isolated RNA, all was reverse transcribed, and so the sequenced material was expressed TCRB transcripts. TCRdb keeps only in-frame clones here, not all; method: immunoSEQ multiplex PCR. The sample lists under 300,000 clones; 14% were seen once. Their recognized antigens are unknown. The sequenced material came from naive CD4+ T cells from blood. All receptors come from a man aged 25 to 40 with type 1 diabetes.

This chain connects TRBV29-1 to TRBJ2-3, with 9 bases fitting TRBD2. This CDR3 contains 15 residues. Losses at the gene ends were 5 bases for V and 4 bases for J; bases not matched to a gene: 10. The germline gives CDR1 SQVTM, CDR2 ANQGSEA. The CDR3 loop is CSVLSVAGVSDTQYF. CDR3 bases: TGCAGCGTTCTCTCGGTAGCGGGAGTCTCAGATACGCAGTATTTT.

The genes are TRBV7-9 and TRBJ1-6; D possibly corresponds to TRBD1 (5 bases). The germline V gene has CDR1 SEHNR and CDR2 FQNEAQ (reference sequence). Trimming shortened V by 1 base and J by 14 bases, and 9 bases separated the two germline ends. The CDR3 is 12 amino acids. CDR3 in DNA: TGTGCCAGCAGCTTAGGTATCAGGGCCCTCCACTTT. Protein product: CASSLGIRALHF.

The chain has TRBV7-9 and TRBJ2-4, with TRBD1 matching over 9 bases. V shed 5 bases and J 5 bases; nucleotides not matched to a gene: 7. Germline V gene lookup returns CDR1 SEHNR and CDR2 FQNEAQ (reference sequence). The CDR3 is 15 amino acids. CDR3 DNA sequence: TGTGCCAGCAGCACTGGGGGACAGGGCGAAAACATTCAGTACTTC. Amino acids: CASSTGGQGENIQYF.

J is TRBJ1-5 and V is TRBV4-2; D uncertain. This CDR3 spans 15 amino acids. V was pared by 0 bases and J by 5 bases, with 11 bases between. Germline loops: CDR1 LGHNA, CDR2 YNFKEQ. The CDR3 here is CASSQEYSSHQPQHF. Here the CDR3 DNA reads TGTGCCAGCAGCCAAGAGTACAGTAGTCATCAGCCCCAGCATTTT.

The sample holds a few counts of this clone. The V call is TRBV6-1, the J call TRBJ2-7; D unclear. Germline V gene sequence: CDR1 MNHNS, CDR2 SASEGT. V dropped 0 bases and J dropped 3 bases, with 3 bases sitting between them. The CDR3 contains 12 residues. CDR3 nucleotide sequence: TGTGCCAGCAGTGAAGCGCGCTACGAGCAGTACTTC. Amino acid sequence: CASSEARYEQYF.

J is TRBJ2-1 and V is TRBV11-2; D unclear. Trimming pared 6 bases from V and 9 bases from J, leaving 9 bases between. Germline lookup yields CDR1 SGHAT and CDR2 FQNNGV. This CDR3 is built from 11 residues. The CDR3 region is CASSIQFEQFF. CDR3 bases: TGTGCCAGCAGTATACAGTTTGAGCAGTTCTTC.

This clone was detected a few times. The V gene is TRBV29-1, the J gene TRBJ2-5, with 7 bases matching TRBD1. Trimming removed 4 bases from V and 5 bases from J; junction bases left unmatched: 7. The CDR3 consists of 13 residues. Germline CDR1 reads SQVTM; CDR2 reads ANQGSEA. The CDR3 is CSVVSVRGETQYF. The DNA for the CDR3 is TGCAGCGTTGTATCGGTCAGGGGGGAGACCCAGTACTTC.

The V call is TRBV5-1, the J call TRBJ2-5; D gene ambiguous. V lost 4 bases to trimming and J lost 0 bases, with 4 bases between them. Germline V lookup: CDR1 SGHRS, CDR2 YFSETQ. The CDR3 runs 12 residues. The CDR3: CASSTDQETQYF. Here the CDR3 DNA reads TGCGCCAGCAGCACGGACCAAGAGACCCAGTACTTC.

The rearrangement joins TRBV15 to TRBJ1-5, with 8 bases identical to TRBD1. CDR1 is LNHNV and CDR2 is YYDKDF in the germline V gene (reference sequence). Trimming removed 5 bases from V and 5 bases from J; junction bases left unmatched: 2. CDR3 length: 13 amino acids. CDR3 coding DNA: TGTGCCACCAGCCAGGACAGGGATCAGCCCCAGCATTTT. It yields the protein CATSQDRDQPQHF. Using reference TRBV15 and TRBJ1-5 for the parts outside the CDR3, the full variable domain is DAMVIQNPRYQVTQFGKPVTLSCSQTLNHNVMYWYQQKSSQAPKLLFHYYDKDFNNEADTPDNFQSRRPNTSFCFLDIRSPGLGDTAMYLCATSQDRDQPQHFGDGTRLSIL.